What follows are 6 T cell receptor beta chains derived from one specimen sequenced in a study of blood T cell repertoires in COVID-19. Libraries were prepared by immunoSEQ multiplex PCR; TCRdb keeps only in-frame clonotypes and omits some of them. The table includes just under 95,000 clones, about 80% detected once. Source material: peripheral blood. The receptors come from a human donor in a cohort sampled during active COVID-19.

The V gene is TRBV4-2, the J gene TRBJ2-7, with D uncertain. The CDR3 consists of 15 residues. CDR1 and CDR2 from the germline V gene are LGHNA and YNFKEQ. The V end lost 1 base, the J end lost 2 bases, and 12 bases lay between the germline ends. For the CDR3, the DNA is TGTGCCAGCAGCCAAGCCCGTGGCGGCACCTACGAGCAGTACTTC. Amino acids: CASSQARGGTYEQYF.

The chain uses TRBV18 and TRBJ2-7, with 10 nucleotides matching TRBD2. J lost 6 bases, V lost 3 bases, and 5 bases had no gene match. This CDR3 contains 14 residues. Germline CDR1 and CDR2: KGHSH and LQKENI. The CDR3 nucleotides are TGTGCCAGCTCACCTCGGACTAGCGGTGGCGAGCAGTACTTC. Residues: CASSPRTSGGEQYF. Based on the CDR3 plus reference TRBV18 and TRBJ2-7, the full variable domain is NAGVMQNPRHLVRRRGQEARLRCSPMKGHSHVYWYRQLPEEGLKFMVYLQKENIIDESGMPKERFSAEFPKEGPSILRIQQVVRGDSAAYFCASSPRTSGGEQYFGPGTRLTVT.

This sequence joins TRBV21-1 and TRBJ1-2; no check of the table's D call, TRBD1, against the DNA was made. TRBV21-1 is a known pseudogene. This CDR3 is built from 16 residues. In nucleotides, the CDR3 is TGTGCCAGCAGCAAAGAGGAACAGCTACCAACCTATGGCTACACCTTC. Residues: CASSKEEQLPTYGYTF.

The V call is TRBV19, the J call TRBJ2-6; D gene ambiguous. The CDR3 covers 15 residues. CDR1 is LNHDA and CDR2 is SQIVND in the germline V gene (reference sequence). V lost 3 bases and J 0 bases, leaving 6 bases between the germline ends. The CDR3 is CASSMGRSGANVLTF. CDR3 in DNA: TGTGCCAGTAGTATGGGCCGCTCTGGGGCCAACGTCCTGACTTTC.

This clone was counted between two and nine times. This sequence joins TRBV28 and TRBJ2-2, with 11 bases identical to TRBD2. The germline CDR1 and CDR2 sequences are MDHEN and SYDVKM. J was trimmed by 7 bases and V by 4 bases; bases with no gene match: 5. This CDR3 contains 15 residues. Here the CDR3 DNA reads TGTGCCAGCAGTTCGACTAGCGGGAAGGGCGGGGAGCTGTTTTTT. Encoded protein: CASSSTSGKGGELFF.

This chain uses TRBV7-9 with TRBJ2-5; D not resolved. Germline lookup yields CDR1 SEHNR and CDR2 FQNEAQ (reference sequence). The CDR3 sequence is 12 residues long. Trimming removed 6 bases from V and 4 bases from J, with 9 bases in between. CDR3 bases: TGTGCCAGCAGTTGGCCCCTAGAGACCCAGTACTTC. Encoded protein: CASSWPLETQYF.